This TCR beta chain appears in the sequencing data of a study of T-cell reconstitution after alpha-beta-depleted transplantation in children. The study, taken as a whole, reports: Diversity and T-cell counts at one year after transplant derived mostly from new T cells.

Germline lookup yields CDR1 MNHEY and CDR2 SVGAGI. The V end lost 0 bases, the J end lost 3 bases, and 12 bases lay between the germline ends. This CDR3 has 15 amino acids. On this clonotype: Its specificity is unknown.

Preparation of the TCRbeta library involved a method that used unique molecular identifiers. TCRdb passed the PCR reads through MiXCR, listing each CDR3 protein once. The data contain approximately 980,000 distinct CDR3 sequences, 25% to 30% of them singletons. The sequence was collected from a boy in the first two years of life who had a stem cell transplant for SCID, so the T cells may come from the graft donor. This chain links TRBV6-5 with TRBJ2-7; the D is unclear. This material consisted of PBMCs, mostly from graft donor cells, taken 360 days after TCRalphabeta/CD19-depleted stem cell transplant. The CDR3, as DNA: TGTGCCAGCAGTTACTCTTCCGGGTCTAACTACGAGCAGTACTTC. Encoded protein: CASSYSSGSNYEQYF.